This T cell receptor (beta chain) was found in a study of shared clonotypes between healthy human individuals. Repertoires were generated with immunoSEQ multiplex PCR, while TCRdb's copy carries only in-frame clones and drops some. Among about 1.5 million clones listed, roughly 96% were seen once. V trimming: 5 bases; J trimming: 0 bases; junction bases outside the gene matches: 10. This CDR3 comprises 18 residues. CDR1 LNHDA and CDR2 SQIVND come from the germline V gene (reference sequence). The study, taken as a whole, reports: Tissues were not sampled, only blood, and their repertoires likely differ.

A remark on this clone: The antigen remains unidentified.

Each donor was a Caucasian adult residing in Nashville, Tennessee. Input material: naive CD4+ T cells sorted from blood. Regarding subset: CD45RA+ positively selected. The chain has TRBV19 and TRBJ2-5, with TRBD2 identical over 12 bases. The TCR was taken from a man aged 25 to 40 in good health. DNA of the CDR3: TGTGCCAGTAGTGGGAAAAGACTAGCGGGAGTCTACCAAGAGACCCAGTACTTC. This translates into CASSGKRLAGVYQETQYF.